What follows are 7 T cell receptor beta chains derived from one specimen sequenced in a study of blood T cell repertoires in COVID-19. Here immunoSEQ multiplex PCR was the method, and the copy in TCRdb shows in-frame clones only, minus some. The table records 200,000 or so clones, about 94% of them present only once. What was sequenced was peripheral blood. These receptors originate from a man aged 55 to 69 with COVID-19, enrolled during active disease.

The rearrangement joins TRBV5-1 to TRBJ2-7; 8 bases are a match to TRBD2. V lost 4 bases to trimming and J lost 5 bases; unmatched junction nucleotides: 20. The CDR3 loop spans 18 amino acids. The V gene's germline CDR1 is SGHRS and CDR2 YFSETQ. The CDR3 nucleotides are TGCGCCAGCAGCCGACCCTCGCTAGCGGGTTCTAGGGGGGACGAGCAGTACTTC. As protein: CASSRPSLAGSRGDEQYF.

The rearrangement links TRBV11-2 to TRBJ2-1; 10 bases map to TRBD1. Losses at the gene ends were 5 bases for V and 6 bases for J; bases not matched to a gene: 7. From germline, CDR1 is SGHAT and CDR2 FQNNGV. CDR3 length: 15 amino acids. The CDR3 DNA reads TGTGCCAGCAGCCACCGGGACAGGGGACGCAATGAGCAGTTCTTC. This encodes CASSHRDRGRNEQFF.

In its sample, this clone was seen a few times. The genes are TRBV7-9 and TRBJ2-7, with TRBD2 matching 13 bases. The junction had 17 bases not matched to a gene; V was cut back by 4 bases and J by 5 bases. The CDR3 spans 19 residues. Looked up from germline, CDR1 is SEHNR and CDR2 is FQNEAQ (reference sequence). CDR3 loop: CASSSDPKKLAGGLNEQYF. DNA for the CDR3: TGTGCCAGCAGCTCGGACCCCAAAAAACTAGCGGGGGGGCTTAACGAGCAGTACTTC.

The rearrangement links TRBV27 to TRBJ2-7; possible D gene TRBD2, 5 bases. Germline values: CDR1 MNHEY, CDR2 SMNVEV (reference sequence). V was cut by 8 bases and J by 4 bases, with 15 bases left in between. CDR3 length equals 13 residues. CDR3 sequence: CASSWGVLYEQYF. The DNA for the CDR3 is TGTGCCAGCTCCTGGGGAGTCTTGTACGAGCAGTACTTC.

The chain recombines TRBV7-2 with TRBJ2-2, with 14 bases fitting TRBD2. In germline, CDR1 is SGHTA, CDR2 FQGNSA. CDR3 length: 16 residues. With 3 bases clipped from V and 4 bases from J, the junction kept 1 base outside the gene matches. The CDR3 spells CASSFGLAGGTGELFF. CDR3 in DNA: TGTGCCAGCAGCTTCGGACTAGCGGGAGGCACCGGGGAGCTGTTTTTT. Looking up the rest from reference TRBV7-2 and TRBJ2-2 gives the full variable domain: GAGVSQSPSNKVTEKGKDVELRCDPISGHTALYWYRQSLGQGLEFLIYFQGNSAPDKSGLPSDRFSAERTGGSVSTLTIQRTQQEDSAVYLCASSFGLAGGTGELFFGEGSRLTVL.

A few counts support this clone. The chain carries TRBV30 and TRBJ2-1; D not certain. Germline V gene lookup returns CDR1 GTSNPN and CDR2 SVGIG (reference sequence). V was pared by 1 base and J by 10 bases, with 11 bases between. This CDR3 region has 12 residues. CDR3 nucleotide sequence: TGTGCCTGGAGTGATGTCCGGTCGGAGCAGTTCTTC. Encoded protein: CAWSDVRSEQFF.

This chain uses TRBV18 with TRBJ2-5, with 7 nucleotides matching TRBD2. In germline, CDR1 is KGHSH, CDR2 LQKENI. J gave up 1 base and V 3 bases, and 8 bases lay outside the gene matches. CDR3 length equals 16 residues. The CDR3 DNA reads TGTGCCAGCTCACCCCAGAGGGTAGCGGGCCAAGAGACCCAGTACTTC. Translated, it gives CASSPQRVAGQETQYF.